This T cell receptor beta chain is drawn from a study of blood T cells in healthy people across ages. A minimum of 6.5 million PBMCs was isolated per sample. CDR3 size: 15 residues. V gave up 5 bases and J gave up 7 bases; unmatched junction bases: 10. The V gene's germline CDR1 is MNHNY and CDR2 SVGAGI (reference sequence). Findings and caveats of the study: Considered underestimates were the diversity estimates obtained from one million T cells. The CMV status of each donor remained undetermined, and this could have confounded shifts in expanded clonotypes.

For the second PCR, which ran for 7 to 11 cycles, a sample-barcoded 5' primer and a J-beta primer mix were used. Sequencing yielded, for each sample, at least 3 million paired-end reads carrying CDR3. Via MiXCR, TCRdb re-called the 5' RACE reads, giving one row per CDR3 protein. The sample consists of approximately 1.5 million distinct CDR3 sequences, about 42% of them appearing once. Comment on this clonotype: Its antigen is not identified.

This sequence was found in a woman aged 18-29 years in good health. V usage is TRBV6-6 and J usage is TRBJ1-4; TRBD1 agrees at 7 bases. Sequencing was done on a sample of blood. The DNA for the CDR3 is TGTGCCAGCAGTCTGCGACAGGGAGGGGGTGAAAAACTGTTTTTT. Translated, it gives CASSLRQGGGEKLFF.